The 29 T cell receptor beta chains presented below share a single source sample, sequenced in a study of beta chain features in type 1 diabetes. TCRB transcripts that were expressed got sequenced, as all of the isolated RNA had been reverse transcribed. Libraries were prepared by immunoSEQ multiplex PCR; TCRdb keeps only in-frame clonotypes and omits some of them. The sample carries around 340,000 clones, less than 20% recorded once. The sequenced sample was naive CD4+ T cells from blood. The receptors were sampled from a woman aged 18-29 years in good health.

This chain uses TRBV5-4 with TRBJ2-3; possibly TRBD1 for D (5 bases). Trimming took off 1 base at V and 2 bases at J, with 14 bases between the two ends. CDR1 and CDR2 (germline): SGHNT, YYREEE (reference sequence). The CDR3 runs to 16 residues. DNA for the CDR3: TGTGCCAGCAGCTTGATTGGTGGCAGGGTCACAGATACGCAGTATTTT. It is translated as CASSLIGGRVTDTQYF.

This clone was found a few times. The rearrangement uses TRBV2 and TRBJ1-2; D perhaps matches TRBD1 (5 bases). The germline V gene has CDR1 SNHLY and CDR2 FYNNEI. The CDR3 extends over 13 amino acids. V dropped 2 bases and J dropped 8 bases, with 12 bases sitting between them. CDR3 protein: CASSESRVGGYTF. The CDR3 DNA reads as TGTGCCAGCAGTGAATCCAGGGTCGGAGGCTACACCTTC.

This clone has only a few counts. The chain combines TRBV7-2 with TRBJ2-4, with 12 bases aligning to TRBD2. Germline loops: CDR1 SGHTA, CDR2 FQGNSA. J lost 7 bases, V lost 4 bases, and 5 bases had no gene match. The CDR3 loop spans 15 amino acids. In DNA form, the CDR3 reads TGTGCCAGCAGCTCAGAACTAGCGGGGGGCAACATTCAGTACTTC. Encoded protein: CASSSELAGGNIQYF. Combining the CDR3 with reference TRBV7-2 and TRBJ2-4 gives the whole variable domain GAGVSQSPSNKVTEKGKDVELRCDPISGHTALYWYRQSLGQGLEFLIYFQGNSAPDKSGLPSDRFSAERTGGSVSTLTIQRTQQEDSAVYLCASSSELAGGNIQYFGAGTRLSVL.

The rearrangement joins TRBV27 to TRBJ2-3; TRBD2 aligns across 9 bases. The CDR3 loop spans 16 amino acids. V shed 3 bases, J shed 2 bases, and the junction held 6 bases outside the gene matches. Germline V CDR1 and CDR2: MNHEY, SMNVEV (reference sequence). For the CDR3, the DNA is TGTGCCAGCAGTTTGAAAGCGGGAGGAATCACAGATACGCAGTATTTT. It codes for CASSLKAGGITDTQYF.

This clone was counted a few times. The chain couples TRBV4-1 to TRBJ2-7; a possible D gene is TRBD2 (6 bases). The CDR3 extends over 14 amino acids. Trimming shortened V by 1 base and J by 7 bases, and 14 bases separated the two germline ends. Germline CDR1 reads MGHRA; CDR2 reads YSYEKL. For the CDR3, the DNA is TGCGCCAGCAGCCAAGCCTTTGCGGGGAGTGAGCAGTACTTC. Amino acid sequence: CASSQAFAGSEQYF.

The sample holds a few counts of this clone. J is TRBJ1-2 and V is TRBV1; TRBD1, the D gene given by the table, was not confirmed from the DNA. TRBV1 is classified as a pseudogene. The CDR3 runs 17 residues. Here the CDR3 reads CTSSSPDRMGVDYGYTF. The CDR3 nucleotides read TGCACCAGCAGTTCTCCGGACAGGATGGGTGTCGACTATGGCTACACCTTC.

The rearrangement uses TRBV11-1 and TRBJ2-1; 8 bases fit TRBD2. CDR1 is SGHAT and CDR2 is FQDESV in the germline V gene (reference sequence). V trimming: 6 bases; J trimming: 5 bases; junction bases outside the gene matches: 9. The CDR3 is 15 amino acids. CDR3 sequence: CASRAGGGRHNEQFF. The CDR3 DNA follows: TGTGCCAGCAGGGCCGGGGGGGGCCGACACAATGAGCAGTTCTTC.

The chain recombines TRBV11-2 with TRBJ2-1, with 11 bases lining up with TRBD2. After removal of 4 bases from V and 5 bases from J, the junction contained 7 bases not matched to a gene. Germline assignment: CDR1 SGHAT and CDR2 FQNNGV. The CDR3 runs to 16 residues. CDR3 sequence: CASSSLAGGPDNEQFF. DNA for the CDR3: TGTGCCAGCAGCTCCTTAGCGGGAGGGCCGGACAATGAGCAGTTCTTC.

The chain couples TRBV4-2 to TRBJ2-5, with TRBD2 matching 12 bases. Germline assignment: CDR1 LGHNA and CDR2 YNFKEQ. The CDR3 loop spans 18 amino acids. The V gene end was trimmed by 0 bases and the J gene end by 5 bases; junction bases not matched to a gene: 10. In DNA, the CDR3 is TGTGCCAGCAGCCAAGATGGTCTAGCGGGGGGGATAGGTGAGACCCAGTACTTC. This sequence encodes CASSQDGLAGGIGETQYF.

In this sample, this clone turned up a few times. This chain connects TRBV30 to TRBJ2-3; the D gene is possibly TRBD2 (6 bases). Germline values: CDR1 GTSNPN, CDR2 SVGIG (reference sequence). The CDR3 totals 13 residues. The V gene lost 1 base and the J gene lost 8 bases, with 13 bases spanning the gap. CDR3 DNA: TGTGCCTGGAGTGCCCGCACTAGCCCTACGCAGTATTTT. Translated, it gives CAWSARTSPTQYF. The full variable domain, in which reference TRBV30 and TRBJ2-3 provide the parts outside the CDR3, is SQTIHQWPATLVQPVGSPLSLECTVEGTSNPNLYWYRQAAGRGLQLLFYSVGIGQISSEVPQNLSASRPQDRQFILSSKKLLLSDSGFYLCAWSARTSPTQYFGPGTRLTVL.

This clone was seen a few times. The chain links TRBV7-2 to TRBJ2-7, with 7 nucleotides matching TRBD1. Trimming at V came to 5 bases and at J to 13 bases, leaving 8 bases not matched to a gene. The CDR3 has 11 amino acids. Germline V CDR1 and CDR2: SGHTA, FQGNSA. As DNA, the CDR3 is TGTGCCAGCAGCCAGGACAGGAGCATTTACTTC. It translates to CASSQDRSIYF.

This clone occurred a few times. The J gene is TRBJ1-5, the V gene TRBV7-2; 8 bases agree with TRBD1. V gave up 5 bases and J gave up 6 bases; unmatched junction bases: 6. CDR1 and CDR2 from the germline V gene are SGHTA and FQGNSA. This CDR3 spans 14 amino acids. The CDR3 bases are TGTGCCAGCAGCACAACAGGGGGAGGTCAGCCCCAGCATTTT. Amino acid sequence: CASSTTGGGQPQHF.

This clone was seen a few times. The chain carries TRBV28 and TRBJ2-4; 8 bases fit TRBD2. CDR3 length: 16 residues. With V trimmed by 1 base and J by 12 bases, 14 bases remained unmatched. CDR1 is MDHEN, CDR2 SYDVKM, per germline. The CDR3 here is CASSLSPGLVAFNQYF. The CDR3 DNA sequence: TGTGCCAGCAGTTTATCCCCGGGACTAGTGGCATTCAATCAGTACTTC.

This chain connects TRBV19 to TRBJ2-7; TRBD2 might be the D (5 bases). V shed 3 bases and J shed 2 bases, with 14 bases lying between them. CDR3 length: 15 amino acids. The germline V gene has CDR1 LNHDA and CDR2 SQIVND (reference sequence). The CDR3 nucleotides are TGTGCCAGTAGTATTGGTGGACTGCACCCCTACGAGCAGTACTTC. Translating gives CASSIGGLHPYEQYF.

The chain links TRBV5-1 to TRBJ1-6, with 7 bases matching TRBD1. The V gene end was trimmed by 1 base and the J gene end by 7 bases; junction bases not matched to a gene: 5. In germline, CDR1 is SGHRS, CDR2 YFSETQ. The CDR3 covers 15 residues. CDR3 nucleotides: TGCGCCAGCAGCTTGCAACAGGGGAGAAATTCACCCCTCCACTTT. It codes for CASSLQQGRNSPLHF.

The J gene is TRBJ2-7, the V gene TRBV7-2; D call uncertain. Germline V lookup: CDR1 SGHTA, CDR2 FQGNSA. V lost 5 bases to trimming and J lost 3 bases, with 5 bases between them. The CDR3 has 11 residues. The CDR3 region is CASSIHYEQYF. The CDR3 DNA sequence: TGTGCCAGCAGCATACACTACGAGCAGTACTTC.

The chain recombines TRBV9 with TRBJ2-1; 13 positions agree with TRBD2. J lost 10 bases, V lost 5 bases, and 9 bases had no gene match. Per the germline V gene, CDR1 is SGDLS and CDR2 is YYNGEE. The CDR3 sequence is 15 residues long. CDR3: CASRSLAGGPGEQFF. As DNA, the CDR3 is TGTGCCAGCAGGTCACTAGCGGGGGGGCCTGGGGAGCAGTTCTTC. Supplemented by reference TRBV9 and TRBJ2-1, the full variable domain reads DSGVTQTPKHLITATGQRVTLRCSPRSGDLSVYWYQQSLDQGLQFLIQYYNGEERAKGNILERFSAQQFPDLHSELNLSSLELGDSALYFCASRSLAGGPGEQFFGPGTRLTVL.

The chain uses TRBV5-1 and TRBJ2-7; TRBD1 matches at 7 bases. The CDR3 covers 14 residues. After removal of 1 base from V and 3 bases from J, the junction contained 4 bases not matched to a gene. CDR1 and CDR2 from the germline V gene are SGHRS and YFSETQ. The CDR3 nucleotides are TGCGCCAGCAGCTTGACAGGGGAAGGCTACGAGCAGTACTTC. Its protein is CASSLTGEGYEQYF.

This chain connects TRBV7-2 to TRBJ2-6; D is perhaps TRBD1 (5 bases). Per the germline V gene, CDR1 is SGHTA and CDR2 is FQGNSA. Trimming took 5 bases from V and 4 from J, leaving 15 bases between them. This CDR3 has 16 residues. CDR3 residues: CASSPPDSPGANVLTF. CDR3 sequence (DNA): TGTGCCAGCAGCCCTCCCGACAGTCCCGGGGCCAACGTCCTGACTTTC.

This clone was seen only a few times. The J gene is TRBJ1-2, the V gene TRBV14; 9 positions agree with TRBD1. Germline V lookup: CDR1 SGHDN, CDR2 FVKESK. With V trimmed by 5 bases and J by 5 bases, 6 bases remained unmatched. The CDR3 covers 14 residues. The chain's CDR3 is CASSSTGTGYGYTF. CDR3 bases: TGTGCCAGCAGCAGTACCGGGACAGGGTATGGCTACACCTTC.

J is TRBJ2-7 and V is TRBV12-5, with D perhaps TRBD2 (6 bases). Germline V gene lookup returns CDR1 LGHNT and CDR2 FRNRAP. The CDR3 length is 18 residues. Trimming took 6 bases from V and 0 from J, leaving 24 bases between them. CDR3 residues: CASGAVPGLQHYSYEQYF. CDR3 DNA sequence: TGTGCTAGTGGCGCTGTTCCGGGACTCCAACACTACTCCTACGAGCAGTACTTC.

There are a few counts of this clone. The gene calls are TRBV6-6 and TRBJ2-7; 11 bases are shared with TRBD2. The CDR3 is 14 residues long. The germline V gene encodes CDR1 MNHNY and CDR2 SVGAGI (reference sequence). After removal of 6 bases from V and 0 bases from J, the junction contained 1 base not matched to a gene. The CDR3 region is CASRGLADSYEQYF. The CDR3 DNA reads as TGTGCCAGCAGGGGACTAGCGGACTCCTACGAGCAGTACTTC.

The genes are TRBV6-1 and TRBJ1-2; 7 nucleotides line up with TRBD1. Germline CDR1 reads MNHNS; CDR2 reads SASEGT. Trimming cost V 6 bases and J 0 bases; bases outside gene matches: 4. The CDR3 runs 14 residues. The CDR3 coding sequence is TGTGCCAGCAGGAGACAGGGCTCTAACTATGGCTACACCTTC. This codes for CASRRQGSNYGYTF.

V and J are TRBV5-1 and TRBJ1-1; D is uncertain. Deletions cut 4 bases from V and 0 bases from J, with 7 bases between. The V gene's germline CDR1 is SGHRS and CDR2 YFSETQ. The CDR3 is 13 amino acids. The CDR3 is CASSREMNTEAFF. The CDR3 DNA is TGCGCCAGCAGCCGGGAGATGAACACTGAAGCTTTCTTT.

The chain uses TRBV25-1 and TRBJ2-5; D is possibly TRBD2 (6 bases). The CDR3 spans 12 residues. V shed 8 bases and J shed 2 bases, with 9 bases lying between them. Germline loops: CDR1 MGHDK, CDR2 SYGVNS. The chain's CDR3 is CASRLDQETQYF. The CDR3 DNA follows: TGTGCCAGCCGACTAGATCAAGAGACCCAGTACTTC.

This clone was counted a few times. V usage is TRBV30 and J usage is TRBJ1-5; D is uncertain. Per germline, CDR1 GTSNPN and CDR2 SVGIG (reference sequence). The ends were cut back, 4 bases at V and 5 bases at J, with 12 bases in the middle. The CDR3 consists of 13 residues. The CDR3 region is CAWNNSSYQPQHF. The DNA of the CDR3 is TGTGCCTGGAATAACAGCTCCTATCAGCCCCAGCATTTT.

This clone was detected a few times. V is TRBV18 and J is TRBJ2-5; tentatively, D is TRBD2 (5 bases). V was trimmed by 3 bases and J by 3 bases, leaving 8 bases between them. The CDR3 contains 13 residues. Germline V gives CDR1 KGHSH, CDR2 LQKENI. CDR3 residues: CASSPNGEETQYF. The CDR3 coding sequence is TGTGCCAGCTCACCGAACGGGGAAGAGACCCAGTACTTC.

About this clone itself: Other nucleotide sequences in the sample specify the same CDR3. The gene calls are TRBV18 and TRBJ2-3; 9 bases agree with TRBD1. This CDR3 contains 15 residues. J gave up 2 bases and V 4 bases, and 4 bases lay outside the gene matches. Germline V lookup: CDR1 KGHSH, CDR2 LQKENI. The CDR3 DNA follows: TGTGCCAGCTCACTCGGGACAGGGTCCACAGATACGCAGTATTTT. This translates into CASSLGTGSTDTQYF.

J is TRBJ1-6 and V is TRBV6-1, with no clear D. The CDR3 runs 14 residues. Germline assignment: CDR1 MNHNS and CDR2 SASEGT. The V and J ends lost 7 bases and 1 base respectively, with 8 bases between them. The CDR3 sequence: CASIRRSYNSPLHF. CDR3 in DNA: TGTGCCAGCATCCGTCGTTCCTATAATTCACCCCTCCACTTT.